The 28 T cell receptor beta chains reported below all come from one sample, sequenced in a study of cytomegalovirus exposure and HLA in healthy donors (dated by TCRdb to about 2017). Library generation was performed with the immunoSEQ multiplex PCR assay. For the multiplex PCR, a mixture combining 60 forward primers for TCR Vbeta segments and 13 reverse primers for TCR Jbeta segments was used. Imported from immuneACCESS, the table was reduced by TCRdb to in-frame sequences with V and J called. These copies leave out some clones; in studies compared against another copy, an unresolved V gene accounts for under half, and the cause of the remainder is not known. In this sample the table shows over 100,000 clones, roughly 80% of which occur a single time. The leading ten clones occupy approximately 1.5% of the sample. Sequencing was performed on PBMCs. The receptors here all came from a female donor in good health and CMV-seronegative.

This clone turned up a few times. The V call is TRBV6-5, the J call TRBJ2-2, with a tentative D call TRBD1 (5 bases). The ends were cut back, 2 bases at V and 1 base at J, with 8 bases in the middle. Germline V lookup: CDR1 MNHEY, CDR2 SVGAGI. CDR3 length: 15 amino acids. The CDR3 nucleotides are TGTGCCAGCAGTTACAGGGGCCTGAACACCGGGGAGCTGTTTTTT. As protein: CASSYRGLNTGELFF.

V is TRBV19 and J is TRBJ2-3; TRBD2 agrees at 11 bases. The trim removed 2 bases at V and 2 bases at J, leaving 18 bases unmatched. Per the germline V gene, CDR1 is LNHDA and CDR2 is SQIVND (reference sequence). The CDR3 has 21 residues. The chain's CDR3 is CASSISRGRLTSGSYTDTQYF. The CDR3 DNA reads TGTGCCAGTAGTATAAGCCGAGGACGCCTAACTAGCGGGAGCTACACAGATACGCAGTATTTT.

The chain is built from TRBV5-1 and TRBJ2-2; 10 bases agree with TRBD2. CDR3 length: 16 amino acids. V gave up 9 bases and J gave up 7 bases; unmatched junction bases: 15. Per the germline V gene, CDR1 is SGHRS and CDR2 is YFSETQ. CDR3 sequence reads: CATQPALAGAGGELFF. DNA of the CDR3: TGCGCCACCCAACCCGCGCTAGCGGGAGCGGGCGGGGAGCTGTTTTTT.

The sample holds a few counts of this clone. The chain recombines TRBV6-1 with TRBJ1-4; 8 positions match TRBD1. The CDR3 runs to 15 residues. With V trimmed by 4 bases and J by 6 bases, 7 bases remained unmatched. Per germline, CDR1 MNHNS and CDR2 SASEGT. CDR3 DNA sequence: TGTGCCAGCAGTGTAGGTTCAGGGGGCTATGAAAAACTGTTTTTT. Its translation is CASSVGSGGYEKLFF.

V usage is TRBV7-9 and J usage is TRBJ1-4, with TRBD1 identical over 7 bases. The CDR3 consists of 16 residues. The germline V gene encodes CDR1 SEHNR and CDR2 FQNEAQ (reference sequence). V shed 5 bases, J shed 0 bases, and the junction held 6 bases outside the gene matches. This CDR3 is CASSRQGMATNEKLFF. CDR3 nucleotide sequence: TGTGCCAGCAGCCGACAGGGAATGGCAACTAATGAAAAACTGTTTTTT.

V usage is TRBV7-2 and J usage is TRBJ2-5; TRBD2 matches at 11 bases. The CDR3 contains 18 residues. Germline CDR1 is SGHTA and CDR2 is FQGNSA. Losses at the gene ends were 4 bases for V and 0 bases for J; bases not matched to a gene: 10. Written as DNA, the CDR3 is TGTGCCAGCAGCTCCCCCTCCGGGACTAGCGGATACCAAGAGACCCAGTACTTC. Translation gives CASSSPSGTSGYQETQYF. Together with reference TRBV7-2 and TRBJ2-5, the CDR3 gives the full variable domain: GAGVSQSPSNKVTEKGKDVELRCDPISGHTALYWYRQSLGQGLEFLIYFQGNSAPDKSGLPSDRFSAERTGGSVSTLTIQRTQQEDSAVYLCASSSPSGTSGYQETQYFGPGTRLLVL.

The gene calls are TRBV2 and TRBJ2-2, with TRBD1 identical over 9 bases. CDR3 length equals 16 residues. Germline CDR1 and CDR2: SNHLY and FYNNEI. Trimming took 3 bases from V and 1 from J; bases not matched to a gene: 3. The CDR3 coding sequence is TGTGCCAGCAGTGATTGGACAGGGGTGAACACCGGGGAGCTGTTTTTT. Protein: CASSDWTGVNTGELFF. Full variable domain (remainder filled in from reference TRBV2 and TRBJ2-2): EPEVTQTPSHQVTQMGQEVILRCVPISNHLYFYWYRQILGQKVEFLVSFYNNEISEKSEIFDDQFSVERPDGSNFTLKIRSTKLEDSAMYFCASSDWTGVNTGELFFGEGSRLTVL.

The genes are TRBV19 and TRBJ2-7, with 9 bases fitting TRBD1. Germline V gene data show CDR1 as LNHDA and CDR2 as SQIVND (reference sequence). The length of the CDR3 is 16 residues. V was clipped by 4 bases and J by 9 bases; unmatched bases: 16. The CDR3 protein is CASSKGGTGSDVVQYF. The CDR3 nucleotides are TGTGCCAGTAGTAAGGGGGGGACAGGGTCGGATGTTGTGCAGTACTTC.

CDR3 DNA sequence: TGTGCGGCGGGGATGGGGGAGACCCAGTACTTC. Encoded protein: CAAGMGETQYF. V gene TRBV30 combines with J gene TRBJ2-5; possible D gene TRBD2, 6 bases. Looked up from germline, CDR1 is GTSNPN and CDR2 is SVGIG (reference sequence). The CDR3 loop spans 11 amino acids.

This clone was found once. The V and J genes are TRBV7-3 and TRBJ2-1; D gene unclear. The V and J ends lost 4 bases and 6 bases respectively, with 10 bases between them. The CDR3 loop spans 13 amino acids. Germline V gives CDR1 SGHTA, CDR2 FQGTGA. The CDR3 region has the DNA TGTGCCAGCAGCTCCCAGCTAGGCAATGAGCAGTTCTTC. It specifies CASSSQLGNEQFF.

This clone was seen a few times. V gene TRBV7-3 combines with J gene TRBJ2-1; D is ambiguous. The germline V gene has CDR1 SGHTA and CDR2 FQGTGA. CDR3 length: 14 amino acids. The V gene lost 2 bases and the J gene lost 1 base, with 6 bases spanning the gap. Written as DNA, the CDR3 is TGTGCCAGCAGCTTAGATACTTCCTACAATGAGCAGTTCTTC. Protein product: CASSLDTSYNEQFF.

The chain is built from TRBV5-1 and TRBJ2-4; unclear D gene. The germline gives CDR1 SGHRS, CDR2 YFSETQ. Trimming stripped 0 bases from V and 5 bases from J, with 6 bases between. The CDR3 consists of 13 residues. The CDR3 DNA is TGCGCCAGCAGCTTGGAACCAGAAAACATTCAGTACTTC. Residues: CASSLEPENIQYF.

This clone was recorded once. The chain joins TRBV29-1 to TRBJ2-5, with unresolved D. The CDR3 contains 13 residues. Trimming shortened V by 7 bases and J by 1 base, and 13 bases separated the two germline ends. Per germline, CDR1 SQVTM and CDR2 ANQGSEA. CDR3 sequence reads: CSAMQHTQETQYF. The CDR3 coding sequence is TGCAGCGCCATGCAACACACCCAAGAGACCCAGTACTTC. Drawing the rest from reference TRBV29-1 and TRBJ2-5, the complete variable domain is SAVISQKPSRDICQRGTSLTIQCQVDSQVTMMFWYRQQPGQSLTLIATANQGSEATYESGFVIDKFPISRPNLTFSTLTVSNMSPEDSSIYLCSAMQHTQETQYFGPGTRLLVL.

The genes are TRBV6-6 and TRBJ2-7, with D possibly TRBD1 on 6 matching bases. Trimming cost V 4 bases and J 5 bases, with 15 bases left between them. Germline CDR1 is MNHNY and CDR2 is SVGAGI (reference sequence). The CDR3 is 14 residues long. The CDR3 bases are TGTGCCAGCAGTTTAGGCGGCAGGGGCAACGAGCAGTACTTC. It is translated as CASSLGGRGNEQYF.

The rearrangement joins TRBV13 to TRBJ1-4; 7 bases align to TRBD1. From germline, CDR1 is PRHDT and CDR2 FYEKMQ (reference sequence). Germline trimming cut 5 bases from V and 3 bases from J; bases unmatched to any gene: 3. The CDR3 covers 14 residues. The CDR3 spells CASSLGQSNEKLFF. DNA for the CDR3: TGTGCCAGCAGCCTGGGACAGTCTAATGAAAAACTGTTTTTT.

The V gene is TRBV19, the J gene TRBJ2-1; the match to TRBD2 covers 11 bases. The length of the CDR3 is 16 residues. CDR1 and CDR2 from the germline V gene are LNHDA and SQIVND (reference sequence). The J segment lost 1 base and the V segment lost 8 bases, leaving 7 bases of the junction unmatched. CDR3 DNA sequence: TGTGCCAGTGACACCGGGACTAGCGGATCCTACAATGAGCAGTTCTTC. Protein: CASDTGTSGSYNEQFF.

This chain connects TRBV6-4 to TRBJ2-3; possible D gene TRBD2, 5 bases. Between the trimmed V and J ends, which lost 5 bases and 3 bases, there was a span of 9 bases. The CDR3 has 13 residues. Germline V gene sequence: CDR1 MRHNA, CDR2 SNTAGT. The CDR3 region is CASSLRATDTQYF. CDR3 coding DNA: TGTGCCAGCAGTTTGCGGGCTACAGATACGCAGTATTTT.

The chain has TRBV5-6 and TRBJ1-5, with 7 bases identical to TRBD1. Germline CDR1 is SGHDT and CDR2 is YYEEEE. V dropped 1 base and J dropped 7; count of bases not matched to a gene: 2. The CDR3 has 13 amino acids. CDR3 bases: TGTGCCAGCAGCTTGATGACAGGGCAGCCCCAGCATTTT. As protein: CASSLMTGQPQHF.

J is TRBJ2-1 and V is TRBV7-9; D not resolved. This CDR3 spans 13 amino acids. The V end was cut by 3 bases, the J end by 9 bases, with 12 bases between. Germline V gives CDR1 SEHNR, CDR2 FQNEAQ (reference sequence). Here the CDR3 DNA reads TGTGCCAGCAGCTTTGGGTCGCGAGGTGAGCAGTTCTTC. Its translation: CASSFGSRGEQFF.

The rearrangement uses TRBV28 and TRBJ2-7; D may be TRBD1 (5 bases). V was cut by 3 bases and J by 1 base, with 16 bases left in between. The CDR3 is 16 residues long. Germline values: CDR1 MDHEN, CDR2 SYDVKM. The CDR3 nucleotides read TGTGCCAGCAGTTTGCCCTTGGGCAGGGTATCCTACGAGCAGTACTTC. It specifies CASSLPLGRVSYEQYF.

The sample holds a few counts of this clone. CDR3 sequence reads: CASSQDRESGGYNEQFF. Written as DNA, the CDR3 is TGTGCCAGCAGCCAAGATAGGGAAAGCGGGGGCTACAATGAGCAGTTCTTC. This chain connects TRBV4-2 to TRBJ2-1; 8 bases match TRBD2. CDR1 is LGHNA, CDR2 YNFKEQ, per germline. Trimming removed 0 bases from V and 3 bases from J; junction bases left unmatched: 7. This CDR3 region has 17 residues.

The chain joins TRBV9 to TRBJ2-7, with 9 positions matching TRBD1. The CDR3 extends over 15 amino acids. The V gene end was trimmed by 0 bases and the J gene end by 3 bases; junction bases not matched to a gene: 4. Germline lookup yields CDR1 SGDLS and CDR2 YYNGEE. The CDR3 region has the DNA TGTGCCAGCAGCGTAGGGACAGGGGTATTCTACGAGCAGTACTTC. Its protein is CASSVGTGVFYEQYF.

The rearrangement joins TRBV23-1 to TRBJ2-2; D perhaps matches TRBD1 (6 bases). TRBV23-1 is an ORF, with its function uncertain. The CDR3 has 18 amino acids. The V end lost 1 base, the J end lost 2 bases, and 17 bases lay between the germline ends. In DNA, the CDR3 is TGCGCCAGCAGTCAATACACGGCGAACAGGGCAAACACCGGGGAGCTGTTTTTT. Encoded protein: CASSQYTANRANTGELFF.

As DNA, the CDR3 is TGTGCCAGCAGTGGCTGGGGCGGCAATCAGCCCCAGCATTTT. It translates to CASSGWGGNQPQHF. The chain carries TRBV2 and TRBJ1-5, with D perhaps TRBD1 (5 bases). V lost 4 bases, J lost 2 bases, and 9 bases lay in between. Germline V gene sequence: CDR1 SNHLY, CDR2 FYNNEI. The CDR3 extends over 14 amino acids.

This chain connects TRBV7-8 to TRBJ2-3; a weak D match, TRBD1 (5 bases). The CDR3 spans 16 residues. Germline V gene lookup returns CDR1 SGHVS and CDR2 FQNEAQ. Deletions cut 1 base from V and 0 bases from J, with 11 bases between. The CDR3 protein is CASSLDRTFSTDTQYF. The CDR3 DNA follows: TGTGCCAGCAGCTTAGACAGGACCTTTAGCACAGATACGCAGTATTTT.

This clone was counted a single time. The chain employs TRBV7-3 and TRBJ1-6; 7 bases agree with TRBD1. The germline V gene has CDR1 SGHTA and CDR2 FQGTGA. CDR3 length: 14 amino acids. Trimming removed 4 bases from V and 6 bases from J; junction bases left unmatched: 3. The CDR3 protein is CASSSGTANSPLHF. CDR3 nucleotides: TGTGCCAGCAGCTCCGGGACAGCTAATTCACCCCTCCACTTT.

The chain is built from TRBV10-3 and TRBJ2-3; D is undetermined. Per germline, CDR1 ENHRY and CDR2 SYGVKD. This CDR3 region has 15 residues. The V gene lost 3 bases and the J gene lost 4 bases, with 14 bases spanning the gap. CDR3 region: CAISDPPSQSDTQYF. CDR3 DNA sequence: TGTGCCATCAGTGACCCTCCTTCACAGTCAGATACGCAGTATTTT.

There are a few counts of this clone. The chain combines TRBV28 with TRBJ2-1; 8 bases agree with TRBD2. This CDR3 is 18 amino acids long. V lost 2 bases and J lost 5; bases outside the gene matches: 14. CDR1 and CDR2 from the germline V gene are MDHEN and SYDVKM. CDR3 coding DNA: TGTGCCAGCAGTTTAGGTCTTTCAGGCGGGAGGTACCACAATGAGCAGTTCTTC. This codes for CASSLGLSGGRYHNEQFF.